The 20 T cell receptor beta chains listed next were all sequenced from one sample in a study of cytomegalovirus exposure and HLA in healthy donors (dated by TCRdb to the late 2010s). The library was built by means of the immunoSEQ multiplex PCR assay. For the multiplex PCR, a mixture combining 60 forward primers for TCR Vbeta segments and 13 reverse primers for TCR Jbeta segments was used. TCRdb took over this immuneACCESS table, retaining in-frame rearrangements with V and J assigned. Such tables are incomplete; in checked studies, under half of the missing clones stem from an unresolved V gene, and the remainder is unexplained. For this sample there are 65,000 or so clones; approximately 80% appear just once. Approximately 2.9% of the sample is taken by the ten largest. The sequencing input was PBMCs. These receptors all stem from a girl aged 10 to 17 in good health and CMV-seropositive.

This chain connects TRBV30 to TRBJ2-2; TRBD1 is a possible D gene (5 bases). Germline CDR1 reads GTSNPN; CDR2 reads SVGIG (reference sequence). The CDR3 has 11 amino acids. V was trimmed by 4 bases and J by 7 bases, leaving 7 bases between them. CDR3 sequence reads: CAWKGDGELFF. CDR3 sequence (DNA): TGTGCCTGGAAAGGGGACGGGGAGCTGTTTTTT.

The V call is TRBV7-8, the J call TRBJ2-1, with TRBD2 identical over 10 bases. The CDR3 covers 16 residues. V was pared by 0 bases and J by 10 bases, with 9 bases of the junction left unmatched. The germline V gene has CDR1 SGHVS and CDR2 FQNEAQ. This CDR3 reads CASSLAASGGHFEQFF. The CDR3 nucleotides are TGTGCCAGCAGCTTAGCAGCTAGCGGGGGTCATTTCGAGCAGTTCTTC.

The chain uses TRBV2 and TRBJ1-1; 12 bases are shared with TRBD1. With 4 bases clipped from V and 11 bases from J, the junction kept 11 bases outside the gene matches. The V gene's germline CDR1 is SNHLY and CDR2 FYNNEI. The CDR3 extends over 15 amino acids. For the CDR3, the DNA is TGTGCCAGCAGTGTCTCGGGACAGGGGGCATTGGGGGCTTTCTTT. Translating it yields CASSVSGQGALGAFF. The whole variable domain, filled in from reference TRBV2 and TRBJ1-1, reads EPEVTQTPSHQVTQMGQEVILRCVPISNHLYFYWYRQILGQKVEFLVSFYNNEISEKSEIFDDQFSVERPDGSNFTLKIRSTKLEDSAMYFCASSVSGQGALGAFFGQGTRLTVV.

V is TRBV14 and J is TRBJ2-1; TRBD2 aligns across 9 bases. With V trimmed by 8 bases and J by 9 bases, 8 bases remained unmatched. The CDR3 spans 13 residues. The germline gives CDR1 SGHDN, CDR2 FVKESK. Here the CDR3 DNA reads TGTGCCAGCCGAGCGGGAGGAGCGGGTGAGCAGTTCTTC. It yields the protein CASRAGGAGEQFF. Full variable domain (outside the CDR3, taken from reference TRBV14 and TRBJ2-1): EAGVTQFPSHSVIEKGQTVTLRCDPISGHDNLYWYRRVMGKEIKFLLHFVKESKQDESGMPNNRFLAERTGGTYSTLKVQPAELEDSGVYFCASRAGGAGEQFFGPGTRLTVL.

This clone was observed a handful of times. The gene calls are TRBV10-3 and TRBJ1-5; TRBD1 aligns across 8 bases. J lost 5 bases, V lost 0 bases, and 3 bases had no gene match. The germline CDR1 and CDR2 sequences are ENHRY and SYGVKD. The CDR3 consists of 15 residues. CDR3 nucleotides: TGTGCCATCAGTGAGTCGATCAGGGGGCATCAGCCCCAGCATTTT. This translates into CAISESIRGHQPQHF.

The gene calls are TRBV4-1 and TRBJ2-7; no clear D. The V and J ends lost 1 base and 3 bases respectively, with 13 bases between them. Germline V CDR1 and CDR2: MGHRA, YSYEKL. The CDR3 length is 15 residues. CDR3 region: CASSQGPSGNYEQYF. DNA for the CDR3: TGCGCCAGCAGCCAAGGTCCCTCGGGTAACTACGAGCAGTACTTC.

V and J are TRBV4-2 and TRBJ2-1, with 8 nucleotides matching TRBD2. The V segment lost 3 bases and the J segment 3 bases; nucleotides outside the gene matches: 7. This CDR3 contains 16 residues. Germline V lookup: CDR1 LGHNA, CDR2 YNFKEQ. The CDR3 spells CASSHPPLAGYNEQFF. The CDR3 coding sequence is TGTGCCAGCAGCCATCCCCCCCTAGCGGGCTACAATGAGCAGTTCTTC.

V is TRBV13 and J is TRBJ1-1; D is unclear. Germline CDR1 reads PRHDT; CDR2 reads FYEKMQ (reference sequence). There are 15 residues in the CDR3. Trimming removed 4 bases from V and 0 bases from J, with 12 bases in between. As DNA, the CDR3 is TGTGCCAGCAGCTCCGGGAACCACATGAACACTGAAGCTTTCTTT. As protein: CASSSGNHMNTEAFF.

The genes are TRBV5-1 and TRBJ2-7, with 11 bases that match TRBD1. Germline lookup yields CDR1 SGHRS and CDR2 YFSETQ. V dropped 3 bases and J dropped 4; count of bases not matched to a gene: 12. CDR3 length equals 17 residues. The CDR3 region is CASSSGQGVGRTYEQYF. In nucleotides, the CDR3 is TGCGCCAGCAGCTCGGGACAGGGGGTCGGGAGAACTTACGAGCAGTACTTC.

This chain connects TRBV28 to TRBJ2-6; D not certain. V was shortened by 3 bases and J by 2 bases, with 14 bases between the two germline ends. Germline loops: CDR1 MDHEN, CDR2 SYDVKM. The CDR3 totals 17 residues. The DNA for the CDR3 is TGTGCCAGCAGTTTCCCCCCGGGTTCAGCTGGGGCCAACGTCCTGACTTTC. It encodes CASSFPPGSAGANVLTF.

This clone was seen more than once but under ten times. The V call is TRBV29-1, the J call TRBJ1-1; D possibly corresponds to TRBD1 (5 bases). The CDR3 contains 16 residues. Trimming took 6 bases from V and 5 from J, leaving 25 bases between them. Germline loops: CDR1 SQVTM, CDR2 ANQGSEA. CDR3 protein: CSVDRYFDSYKTEAFF. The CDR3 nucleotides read TGCAGCGTGGACCGATATTTCGACAGTTACAAGACTGAAGCTTTCTTT.

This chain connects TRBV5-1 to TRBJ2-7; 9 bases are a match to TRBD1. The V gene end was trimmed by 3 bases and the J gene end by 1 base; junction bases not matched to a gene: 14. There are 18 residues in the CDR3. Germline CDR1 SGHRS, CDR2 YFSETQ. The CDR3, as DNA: TGCGCCAGCAGCTACCCAATAGACGACAGGGGGAAATCCTACGAGCAGTACTTC. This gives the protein CASSYPIDDRGKSYEQYF.

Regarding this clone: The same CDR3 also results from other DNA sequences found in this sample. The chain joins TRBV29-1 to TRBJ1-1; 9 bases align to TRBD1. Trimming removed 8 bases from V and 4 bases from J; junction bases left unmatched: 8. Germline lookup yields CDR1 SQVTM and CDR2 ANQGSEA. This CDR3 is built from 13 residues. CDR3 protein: CSPTGGACTEAFF. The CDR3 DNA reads TGCAGCCCTACAGGGGGCGCATGCACTGAAGCTTTCTTT. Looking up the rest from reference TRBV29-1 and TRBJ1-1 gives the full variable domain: SAVISQKPSRDICQRGTSLTIQCQVDSQVTMMFWYRQQPGQSLTLIATANQGSEATYESGFVIDKFPISRPNLTFSTLTVSNMSPEDSSIYLCSPTGGACTEAFFGQGTRLTVV.

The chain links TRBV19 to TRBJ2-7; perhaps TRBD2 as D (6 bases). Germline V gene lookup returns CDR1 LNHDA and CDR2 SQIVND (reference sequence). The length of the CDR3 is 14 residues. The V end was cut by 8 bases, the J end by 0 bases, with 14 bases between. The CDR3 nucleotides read TGTGCCAGTCATCACCGGGACTCCTCCTACGAGCAGTACTTC. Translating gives CASHHRDSSYEQYF.

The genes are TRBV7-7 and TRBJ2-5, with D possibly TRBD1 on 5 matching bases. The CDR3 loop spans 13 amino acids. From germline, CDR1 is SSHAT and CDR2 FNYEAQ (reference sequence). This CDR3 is CATNDSPGETQYF. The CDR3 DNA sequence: TGTGCTACTAATGACAGCCCAGGGGAGACCCAGTACTTC.

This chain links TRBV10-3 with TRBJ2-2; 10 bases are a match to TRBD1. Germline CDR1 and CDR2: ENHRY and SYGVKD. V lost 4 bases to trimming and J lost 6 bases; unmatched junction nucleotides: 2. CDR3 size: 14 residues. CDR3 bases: TGTGCCATCAGTGCCGGGACAGGGGCCGGGGAGCTGTTTTTT. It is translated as CAISAGTGAGELFF.

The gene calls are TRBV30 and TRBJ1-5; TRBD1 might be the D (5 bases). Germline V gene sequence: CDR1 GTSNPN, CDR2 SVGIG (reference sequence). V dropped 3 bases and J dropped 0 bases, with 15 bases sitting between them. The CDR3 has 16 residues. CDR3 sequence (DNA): TGTGCCTGGAGAAGGGGAGGGGAGGGTAGCAATCAGCCCCAGCATTTT. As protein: CAWRRGGEGSNQPQHF.

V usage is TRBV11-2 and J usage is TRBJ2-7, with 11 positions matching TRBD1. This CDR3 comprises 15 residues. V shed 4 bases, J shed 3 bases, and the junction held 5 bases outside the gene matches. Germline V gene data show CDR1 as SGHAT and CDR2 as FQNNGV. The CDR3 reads CASSSWTGGVYEQYF. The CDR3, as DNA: TGTGCCAGCAGCTCTTGGACAGGGGGCGTCTACGAGCAGTACTTC.

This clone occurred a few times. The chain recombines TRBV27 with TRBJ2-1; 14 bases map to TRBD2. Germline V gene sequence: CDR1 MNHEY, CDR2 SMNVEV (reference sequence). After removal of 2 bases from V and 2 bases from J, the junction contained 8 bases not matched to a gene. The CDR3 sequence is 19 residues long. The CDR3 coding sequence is TGTGCCAGCAGTTTACCCGGGACTAGCGGGAGTGGCGCCTACAATGAGCAGTTCTTC. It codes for CASSLPGTSGSGAYNEQFF.

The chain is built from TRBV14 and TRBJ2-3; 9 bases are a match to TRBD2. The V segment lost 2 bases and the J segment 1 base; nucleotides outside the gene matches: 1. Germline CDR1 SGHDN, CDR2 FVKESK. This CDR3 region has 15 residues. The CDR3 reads CASSQIAGGTDTQYF. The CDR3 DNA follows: TGTGCCAGCAGCCAAATAGCGGGGGGCACAGATACGCAGTATTTT.